Here is one T cell receptor (beta chain) with its context. Assay used: immunoSEQ multiplex PCR; TCRdb lists only in-frame clones, some missing. The sample includes more than 40,000 clones, around 80% of them seen just once. This record comes from a study of PD-1 blockade in mismatch repair-deficient tumors. The J segment lost 3 bases and the V segment lost 1 base, leaving 4 bases of the junction unmatched. The CDR3 loop spans 15 amino acids. Germline CDR1 reads LGHNA; CDR2 reads YSLEER. The chain uses TRBV4-3 and TRBJ2-7; 9 nucleotides match TRBD1. The clonotype comes from an adult with mismatch repair-deficient cancer. The material was peripheral blood, obtained 4 weeks after starting pembrolizumab. CDR3 sequence: CASSQVTGGYYEQYF. CDR3 sequence (DNA): TGCGCCAGCAGCCAAGTGACAGGGGGGTACTACGAGCAGTACTTC.